A selection of T cell receptor beta chains follows, all from one sample in a study of blood T cell repertoires in COVID-19. Sequencing was performed with immunoSEQ multiplex PCR; in TCRdb, only in-frame clones are kept and a portion is missing. The sample records roughly 300,000 clones, 86% being singletons. Source material: PBMCs or T cells enriched from blood (not recorded which). Receptors originate from a young man who had recovered from COVID-19. CDR3s include the opening cysteine and the closing phenylalanine or tryptophan. The D gene is left open where the match is weak. Only part of the rows carry a size: once, few, many, or a class if the clone is expanded.

v_gene	j_gene	d_gene	len	abundance	CDR3aa	CDR3nt
TRBV3-1/TRBV3-2	TRBJ2-1	TRBD2	19	.	CASSQEASGRPWWYNEQFF	TGTGCCAGCAGCCAAGAGGCTAGCGGGAGACCATGGTGGTACAATGAGCAGTTCTTC
TRBV11-2	TRBJ1-1	.	12	few	CASSLDRTEAFF	TGTGCCAGCAGCCTCGACAGAACTGAAGCTTTCTTT
TRBV4-1	TRBJ2-7	.	11	.	CASSQRYEQYF	TGCGCCAGCAGCCAGAGGTACGAGCAGTACTTC
TRBV24-1	TRBJ2-7	TRBD2	16	.	CATSGTGEGSSYEQYF	TGTGCCACCAGCGGAACCGGGGAGGGTAGCTCCTACGAGCAGTACTTC
TRBV5-1	TRBJ1-1	.	13	.	CASRFREGTEAFF	TGCGCCAGCAGATTCAGGGAAGGCACTGAAGCTTTCTTT
TRBV6-5	TRBJ2-1	TRBD1	15	.	CASSHGQGPYNEQFF	TGTGCCAGCAGTCACGGACAGGGGCCCTACAATGAGCAGTTCTTC
TRBV10-1	TRBJ2-3	TRBD1	15	.	CASSAGAGGKDTQYF	TGCGCCAGCAGCGCTGGGGCAGGGGGAAAAGATACGCAGTATTTT
TRBV20-1	TRBJ2-7	.	11	.	CSAATGYEQYF	TGCAGTGCTGCCACTGGCTACGAGCAGTACTTC
TRBV7-9	TRBJ1-2	.	14	.	CASSPQQDVYGYTF	TGTGCCAGCAGCCCACAACAGGACGTCTATGGCTACACCTTC
TRBV30	TRBJ2-2	TRBD2	15	.	CAWGRLAGVTGELFF	TGTGCCTGGGGAAGACTAGCGGGAGTCACCGGGGAGCTGTTTTTT
TRBV6-5	TRBJ1-1	TRBD1	15	.	CASSSWDRVYTEAFF	TGTGCCAGCAGTTCCTGGGACAGGGTCTACACTGAAGCTTTCTTT
TRBV19	TRBJ2-7	.	13	.	CASSHAGSYEQYF	TGTGCCAGTAGTCACGCGGGGTCCTACGAGCAGTACTTC
TRBV5-4	TRBJ1-2	.	16	.	CASSWGVGPAKDGYTF	TGTGCCAGCAGCTGGGGCGTAGGGCCAGCGAAGGATGGCTACACCTTC
TRBV12-3/TRBV12-4	TRBJ1-6	TRBD1	12	.	CASRLLTGRIHF	TGTGCCAGCAGACTATTGACAGGGCGGATCCACTTT
TRBV4-1	TRBJ2-1	TRBD2	15	.	CASRPYSGRAYEQFF	TGCGCCAGCCGGCCTTATAGCGGGAGGGCCTATGAGCAGTTCTTC
TRBV7-8	TRBJ1-6	TRBD1	13	few	CASSLDRGSPLHF	TGTGCCAGCAGCTTAGACAGGGGCTCACCCCTCCACTTT
TRBV5-1	TRBJ2-1	TRBD2	23	.	CASSLVAPSGGSNHSIFLGEQFF	TGCGCCAGCAGCTTGGTTGCTCCTAGCGGGGGGTCAAATCACTCGATTTTTCTCGGTGAGCAGTTCTTC
TRBV7-9	TRBJ2-2	.	14	.	CASSFITDTGELFF	TGTGCCAGCAGCTTCATTACGGACACCGGGGAGCTGTTTTTT
TRBV7-9	TRBJ2-7	TRBD2	15	.	CASRSGGGKPYEQYF	TGTGCCAGCAGGAGCGGGGGGGGGAAGCCCTACGAGCAGTACTTC
TRBV27	TRBJ1-2	.	12	.	CASGRPNYGYTF	TGTGCCAGCGGCCGCCCGAACTATGGCTACACCTTC
TRBV5-1	TRBJ2-1	TRBD2	14	.	CASSSSGTYNEQFF	TGCGCCAGCAGCTCTAGCGGCACCTACAATGAGCAGTTCTTC
TRBV5-6	TRBJ2-1	.	12	.	CASTGTYNEQFF	TGTGCCAGCACCGGGACCTACAATGAGCAGTTCTTC
TRBV12-3/TRBV12-4	TRBJ2-7	.	11	.	CASSRAREQYF	TGTGCCAGCAGCCGCGCCCGGGAGCAGTACTTC
TRBV29-1	TRBJ2-3	.	15	.	CSVRGAEPSTDTQYF	TGCAGCGTTCGGGGGGCAGAACCTAGCACAGATACGCAGTATTTT
TRBV9	TRBJ2-5	TRBD1	16	.	CASSAPDRGDQETQYF	TGTGCCAGCAGCGCCCCAGACAGGGGAGACCAAGAGACCCAGTACTTC
TRBV18	TRBJ1-5	.	15	.	CASSPDEYRDQPQHF	TGTGCCAGCTCACCAGATGAATACCGCGATCAGCCCCAGCATTTT
TRBV4-1	TRBJ1-1	.	15	.	CASSLSAAGGTEAFF	TGCGCCAGCAGCCTTTCCGCCGCTGGAGGGACTGAAGCTTTCTTT
TRBV2	TRBJ1-2	.	13	.	CASSVDSFGVSTF	TGTGCCAGCAGTGTGGACAGTTTCGGGGTTAGCACCTTC
TRBV6-5	TRBJ1-2	TRBD1	12	.	CASSRGTGGYTF	TGTGCCAGCAGTAGAGGGACAGGCGGCTACACCTTC
TRBV11-2	TRBJ2-1	TRBD1	18	.	CASSLGRKQGSSYNEQFF	TGTGCCAGCAGCTTAGGAAGGAAACAGGGGAGCTCCTACAATGAGCAGTTCTTC
TRBV28	TRBJ2-1	TRBD2	17	.	CASTLAGLAGSYNEQFF	TGTGCCAGCACCCTTGCTGGACTAGCGGGGTCCTACAATGAGCAGTTCTTC
TRBV19	TRBJ2-7	.	17	.	CASSIPPQAGRTYEQYF	TGTGCCAGTAGTATACCGCCACAGGCAGGTAGGACCTACGAGCAGTACTTC
TRBV7-6	TRBJ1-1	TRBD1	12	.	CATSGGGTEAFF	TGTGCCACTTCAGGGGGCGGGACTGAAGCTTTCTTT
TRBV7-6	TRBJ2-2	.	14	.	CASSRTVNTGELFF	TGTGCCAGCAGCCGGACAGTGAACACCGGGGAGCTGTTTTTT
TRBV6-1	TRBJ2-5	.	12	.	CASSEVFRAPDF	TGTGCCAGCAGTGAAGTTTTCAGGGCCCCTGACTTC
TRBV3-1/TRBV3-2	TRBJ2-1	.	12	few	CASSQGGLEQFF	TGTGCCAGCAGCCAAGGGGGACTTGAGCAGTTCTTC
TRBV7-2	TRBJ1-5	.	15	.	CASSFQGMSNQPQHF	TGTGCCAGCAGCTTCCAGGGGATGAGCAATCAGCCCCAGCATTTT
TRBV6-6	TRBJ1-2	.	12	.	CASSLEGPGYTF	TGTGCCAGCAGTCTCGAGGGCCCCGGCTACACCTTC
TRBV19	TRBJ2-2	.	15	once	CASSIVGGPTGELFF	TGTGCCAGTAGTATTGTGGGGGGGCCCACCGGGGAGCTGTTTTTT
TRBV3-1/TRBV3-2	TRBJ2-7	TRBD1	16	.	CASSQDRGQGRHEQYF	TGTGCCAGCAGCCAAGATCGAGGACAGGGGAGGCACGAGCAGTACTTC
TRBV27	TRBJ2-2	TRBD1	14	.	CASSLTGGRGELFF	TGTGCCAGCAGTTTAACAGGGGGCAGGGGGGAGCTGTTTTTT
TRBV5-6	TRBJ1-4	TRBD1	15	.	CASSPRQGVGEKLFF	TGTGCCAGCAGCCCCCGACAGGGTGTAGGTGAAAAACTGTTTTTT
TRBV5-1	TRBJ2-1	TRBD2	16	.	CASSLVVSGSGGEQFF	TGCGCCAGCAGCTTGGTGGTTAGCGGGAGTGGCGGTGAGCAGTTCTTC
TRBV18	TRBJ1-4	TRBD1	14	.	CASSPVGTGEKLFF	TGTGCCAGCTCACCAGTGGGGACAGGAGAAAAACTGTTTTTT
TRBV24-1	TRBJ1-3	.	18	.	CATSDPRQRESSGNTIYF	TGTGCCACCAGTGACCCCCGCCAAAGGGAGAGCTCTGGAAACACCATATATTTT
TRBV19	TRBJ1-2	.	15	.	CASSPGGGATYGYTF	TGTGCCAGTAGTCCAGGAGGGGGGGCAACCTATGGCTACACCTTC
TRBV10-3	TRBJ2-7	TRBD2	22	.	CAISDEGGWRDRGLAGVYEQYF	TGTGCCATCAGTGACGAGGGAGGGTGGAGGGACAGGGGACTAGCGGGAGTCTACGAGCAGTACTTC
TRBV24-1	TRBJ1-2	TRBD1	13	.	CATSMTGTYGYTF	TGTGCCACCAGCATGACAGGGACGTATGGCTACACCTTC
TRBV21-1	TRBJ2-7	.	17	.	CASSKILADGLTYEQYF	TGTGCCAGCAGCAAAATCCTAGCAGACGGATTGACCTACGAGCAGTACTTC
TRBV25-1	TRBJ1-1	.	14	.	CASSAPLLNAEAFF	TGTGCCAGCAGTGCCCCTCTATTGAATGCTGAAGCTTTCTTT
TRBV6-6	TRBJ1-2	TRBD1	14	once	CASSGGQGYHGYTF	TGTGCCAGCAGTGGCGGACAGGGATATCACGGCTACACCTTC
TRBV6-2/TRBV6-3	TRBJ2-7	.	13	.	CASSHPSIYEQYF	TGTGCCAGCAGTCACCCTAGCATTTACGAGCAGTACTTC
TRBV6-5	TRBJ1-5	.	14	.	CASSQQGSNQPQHF	TGTGCCAGCAGTCAACAGGGAAGCAATCAGCCCCAGCATTTT
TRBV11-1	TRBJ2-3	.	15	.	CASSAGGLTTDTQYF	TGTGCCAGCAGCGCTGGGGGACTTACAACAGATACGCAGTATTTT
TRBV28	TRBJ1-6	TRBD1	14	.	CASSLVQGNSPLHF	TGTGCCAGCAGTTTAGTACAGGGGAATTCACCCCTCCACTTT
TRBV5-1	TRBJ1-2	.	15	few	CASSPPAAGKNGYTF	TGCGCCAGCAGCCCGCCGGCGGCAGGGAAGAATGGCTACACCTTC
TRBV2	TRBJ2-6	TRBD1	15	.	CASSQQGSGANVLTF	TGTGCCAGCAGCCAACAGGGGTCTGGGGCCAACGTCCTGACTTTC
TRBV15	TRBJ1-2	.	15	.	CATSRGGGEVEGYTF	TGTGCCACCAGCAGAGGGGGGGGCGAGGTCGAAGGCTACACCTTC
TRBV4-2	TRBJ2-7	TRBD2	15	.	CASSQAGGSSYEQYF	TGTGCCAGCAGCCAAGCGGGAGGGAGCTCCTACGAGCAGTACTTC